These T cell receptor beta chains were read from a single sample in a study of blood T cell repertoires in COVID-19. Data came from immunoSEQ multiplex PCR; TCRdb stores just in-frame clones and leaves some out. Found here are more than 300,000 clones, around 83% of them singletons; the top ten hold about 1.2%. Specimen: peripheral blood. The receptor set was obtained from a woman between 45 and 65 years old with acute or convalescent COVID-19. The CDR3 runs from the conserved cysteine through the conserved F or W. Each record gives: J gene, D gene, V gene, clone size, CDR3 protein, CDR3 DNA. A D gene is named only where the DNA matches it firmly. Size tells how often a clone was seen (once, few, many) or the class of an expanded clone, and some rows leave it out.

j_gene: TRBJ1-4; d_gene: NA; v_gene: TRBV2; abundance: NA; CDR3aa: CASSVVANEKLFF; CDR3nt: TGTGCCAGCAGTGTTGTAGCGAATGAAAAACTGTTTTTT
j_gene: TRBJ1-1; d_gene: TRBD1; v_gene: TRBV12-3/TRBV12-4; abundance: NA; CDR3aa: CASSYRGIEAFF; CDR3nt: TGTGCCAGCAGCTACAGGGGGATTGAAGCTTTCTTT
j_gene: TRBJ1-5; d_gene: NA; v_gene: TRBV5-4; abundance: few; CDR3aa: CASSLDGREPQHF; CDR3nt: TGTGCCAGCAGCTTGGATGGTCGGGAGCCCCAGCATTTT
j_gene: TRBJ2-5; d_gene: NA; v_gene: TRBV3-1/TRBV3-2; abundance: once; CDR3aa: CASSSPGGPETQYF; CDR3nt: TGTGCCAGCAGCTCTCCTGGGGGCCCAGAGACCCAGTACTTC
j_gene: TRBJ2-2; d_gene: TRBD2; v_gene: TRBV12-5; abundance: NA; CDR3aa: CASAPRASGNVRLFF; CDR3nt: TGTGCTAGTGCCCCCCGGGCTAGCGGGAACGTTAGGCTGTTTTTT
j_gene: TRBJ1-1; d_gene: TRBD1; v_gene: TRBV5-4; abundance: few; CDR3aa: CASSPGTGRTEAFF; CDR3nt: TGTGCCAGCAGTCCCGGGACAGGGCGCACTGAAGCTTTCTTT
j_gene: TRBJ2-5; d_gene: TRBD2; v_gene: TRBV5-5; abundance: NA; CDR3aa: CASSSGLVIFQETQYF; CDR3nt: TGTGCCAGCAGCAGCGGACTAGTGATTTTCCAAGAGACCCAGTACTTC
j_gene: TRBJ1-1; d_gene: NA; v_gene: TRBV6-5; abundance: NA; CDR3aa: CASRPPRGSTEAFF; CDR3nt: TGTGCCAGCAGGCCCCCTCGGGGAAGCACTGAAGCTTTCTTT
j_gene: TRBJ2-3; d_gene: NA; v_gene: TRBV19; abundance: many; CDR3aa: CASSISGPSTDTQYF; CDR3nt: TGTGCCAGTAGTATAAGTGGCCCTAGCACAGATACGCAGTATTTT
j_gene: TRBJ2-2; d_gene: NA; v_gene: TRBV7-3; abundance: few; CDR3aa: CASRVLGDTGELFF; CDR3nt: TGTGCCAGCAGGGTTTTAGGGGATACCGGGGAGCTGTTTTTT
j_gene: TRBJ2-1; d_gene: NA; v_gene: TRBV3-1/TRBV3-2; abundance: NA; CDR3aa: CASSQVRYNEQFF; CDR3nt: TGTGCCAGCAGCCAAGTGAGATACAATGAGCAGTTCTTC
j_gene: TRBJ2-3; d_gene: TRBD1; v_gene: TRBV30; abundance: NA; CDR3aa: CAWSLPWTGGDTQYF; CDR3nt: TGTGCCTGGAGCCTTCCCTGGACAGGGGGTGATACGCAGTATTTT
j_gene: TRBJ1-2; d_gene: NA; v_gene: TRBV7-9; abundance: NA; CDR3aa: CASSSRGRDLDGYTF; CDR3nt: TGTGCCAGCAGCTCGCGCGGACGGGATTTAGATGGCTACACCTTC
j_gene: TRBJ2-2; d_gene: NA; v_gene: TRBV9; abundance: NA; CDR3aa: CASSTRTGSGELFF; CDR3nt: TGTGCCAGCAGCACCCGGACGGGGAGCGGGGAGCTGTTTTTT
j_gene: TRBJ1-5; d_gene: NA; v_gene: TRBV29-1; abundance: NA; CDR3aa: CSVVWGDQPQHF; CDR3nt: TGCAGCGTTGTTTGGGGGGACCAGCCCCAGCATTTT
j_gene: TRBJ1-2; d_gene: NA; v_gene: TRBV3-1/TRBV3-2; abundance: NA; CDR3aa: CASSQDQYGYTF; CDR3nt: TGTGCCAGCAGCCAAGACCAGTATGGCTACACCTTC
j_gene: TRBJ1-4; d_gene: NA; v_gene: TRBV3-1/TRBV3-2; abundance: NA; CDR3aa: CASSPRDNPHYEKLFF; CDR3nt: TGTGCCAGCAGCCCCCGGGACAATCCACATTATGAAAAACTGTTTTTT
j_gene: TRBJ2-2; d_gene: TRBD2; v_gene: TRBV11-2; abundance: NA; CDR3aa: CASSSPGAGNTGELFF; CDR3nt: TGTGCCAGCAGCTCCCCTGGAGCGGGAAACACCGGGGAGCTGTTTTTT
j_gene: TRBJ2-5; d_gene: NA; v_gene: TRBV5-6; abundance: NA; CDR3aa: CASSATDRETQYF; CDR3nt: TGTGCCAGCAGCGCTACGGACAGAGAGACCCAGTACTTC
j_gene: TRBJ1-4; d_gene: TRBD1; v_gene: TRBV2; abundance: few; CDR3aa: CANHRGGNEKLFF; CDR3nt: TGTGCCAACCACAGGGGTGGGAATGAAAAACTGTTTTTT
j_gene: TRBJ2-5; d_gene: NA; v_gene: TRBV29-1; abundance: NA; CDR3aa: CSVTTEPRRETQYF; CDR3nt: TGCAGCGTTACGACAGAACCCAGACGGGAGACCCAGTACTTC
j_gene: TRBJ1-1; d_gene: NA; v_gene: TRBV19; abundance: NA; CDR3aa: CASSIAGRGNTEAFF; CDR3nt: TGTGCCAGTAGTATAGCGGGCAGGGGGAACACTGAAGCTTTCTTT
j_gene: TRBJ2-2; d_gene: TRBD1; v_gene: TRBV5-1; abundance: once; CDR3aa: CASSPGQGAFGELFF; CDR3nt: TGCGCCAGCAGCCCCGGACAGGGGGCGTTCGGGGAGCTGTTTTTT
j_gene: TRBJ2-2; d_gene: TRBD1; v_gene: TRBV7-3; abundance: once; CDR3aa: CASSAQGANTGELFF; CDR3nt: TGTGCCAGCAGCGCCCAGGGGGCCAACACCGGGGAGCTGTTTTTT
j_gene: TRBJ2-1; d_gene: NA; v_gene: TRBV3-1/TRBV3-2; abundance: NA; CDR3aa: CASSPLPSSYNEQFF; CDR3nt: TGTGCCAGCAGCCCCCTTCCCAGCTCCTACAATGAGCAGTTCTTC
j_gene: TRBJ2-7; d_gene: TRBD1; v_gene: TRBV5-1; abundance: few; CDR3aa: CASSARDSTYEQYF; CDR3nt: TGCGCCAGCAGCGCCCGGGACAGCACTTACGAGCAGTACTTC
j_gene: TRBJ2-7; d_gene: TRBD1; v_gene: TRBV19; abundance: NA; CDR3aa: CASSDYKVGQGSYEQYF; CDR3nt: TGTGCCAGTAGTGATTATAAAGTGGGACAGGGTTCCTACGAGCAGTACTTC
j_gene: TRBJ1-6; d_gene: NA; v_gene: TRBV14; abundance: NA; CDR3aa: CASSLSGRNSPLHF; CDR3nt: TGTGCCAGCAGCCTATCAGGGAGGAATTCACCCCTCCACTTT
j_gene: TRBJ1-1; d_gene: NA; v_gene: TRBV19; abundance: NA; CDR3aa: CASSIQQASTEAFF; CDR3nt: TGTGCCAGTAGTATTCAGCAGGCCAGCACTGAAGCTTTCTTT
j_gene: TRBJ2-1; d_gene: TRBD2; v_gene: TRBV5-1; abundance: NA; CDR3aa: CASSLVPPREVSYNEQFF; CDR3nt: TGCGCCAGCAGCTTGGTCCCACCCCGGGAGGTTAGTTACAATGAGCAGTTCTTC
j_gene: TRBJ1-1; d_gene: NA; v_gene: TRBV5-1; abundance: NA; CDR3aa: CASSFWGGTVMNTEAFF; CDR3nt: TGCGCCAGCAGCTTTTGGGGCGGCACCGTCATGAACACTGAAGCTTTCTTT
j_gene: TRBJ1-1; d_gene: TRBD1; v_gene: TRBV19; abundance: NA; CDR3aa: CASTSDPETGGSMNTEAFF; CDR3nt: TGTGCCAGTACTTCAGACCCTGAGACAGGGGGCTCGATGAACACTGAAGCTTTCTTT
j_gene: TRBJ1-2; d_gene: TRBD1; v_gene: TRBV6-1; abundance: NA; CDR3aa: CASSEGTGYGYTF; CDR3nt: TGTGCCAGCAGTGAGGGGACAGGGTATGGCTACACCTTC
j_gene: TRBJ2-1; d_gene: NA; v_gene: TRBV24-1; abundance: NA; CDR3aa: CATSGNWADSYNEQFF; CDR3nt: TGTGCCACCAGTGGCAACTGGGCGGACAGTTACAATGAGCAGTTCTTC
j_gene: TRBJ2-7; d_gene: NA; v_gene: TRBV6-2/TRBV6-3; abundance: NA; CDR3aa: CASSFSIEQYF; CDR3nt: TGTGCCAGCAGTTTCAGTATAGAGCAGTACTTC
j_gene: TRBJ1-3; d_gene: TRBD1; v_gene: TRBV18; abundance: NA; CDR3aa: CASSHLGTGGEAGNTIYF; CDR3nt: TGTGCCAGCTCACACCTCGGGACAGGGGGCGAAGCTGGAAACACCATATATTTT
j_gene: TRBJ2-3; d_gene: TRBD2; v_gene: TRBV6-1; abundance: NA; CDR3aa: CASSESSGSGDTQYF; CDR3nt: TGTGCCAGCAGTGAGTCTAGCGGGAGTGGAGATACGCAGTATTTT
j_gene: TRBJ2-3; d_gene: NA; v_gene: TRBV7-3; abundance: NA; CDR3aa: CASRRLLADTQYF; CDR3nt: TGTGCCAGCAGACGTCTACTAGCAGATACGCAGTATTTT
j_gene: TRBJ1-3; d_gene: NA; v_gene: TRBV7-8; abundance: once; CDR3aa: CASSLEARGAGNTIYF; CDR3nt: TGTGCCAGCAGCTTAGAGGCCAGGGGAGCTGGAAACACCATATATTTT
j_gene: TRBJ1-2; d_gene: TRBD1; v_gene: TRBV7-9; abundance: NA; CDR3aa: CASSAGTDYGYTF; CDR3nt: TGTGCCAGCAGCGCCGGGACAGACTATGGCTACACCTTC
j_gene: TRBJ2-2; d_gene: TRBD1; v_gene: TRBV5-1; abundance: NA; CDR3aa: CASGRGQANTGELFF; CDR3nt: TGCGCCAGCGGCCGGGGACAGGCGAACACCGGGGAGCTGTTTTTT